These 2 T cell receptor beta chains were sequenced from one sample in a study of cytomegalovirus exposure and HLA in healthy donors. The PCR made use of 60 Vbeta and 13 Jbeta primers. Measured with immunoSEQ multiplex PCR; TCRdb has only the in-frame clones, and not every one. Of fewer than 45,000 clones listed, 60% to 70% are singletons. What was sequenced was PBMCs. These receptor sequences come from a man in his forties in good health and CMV-seronegative.

The V and J genes are TRBV25-1 and TRBJ1-1; 8 bases fit TRBD1. Germline trimming cut 6 bases from V and 4 bases from J; bases unmatched to any gene: 7. CDR1 is MGHDK and CDR2 is SYGVNS in the germline V gene. There are 14 residues in the CDR3. As DNA, the CDR3 is TGTGCCAGCAGCCAACAGGGGGAGGGCACTGAAGCTTTCTTT. This gives the protein CASSQQGEGTEAFF.

The chain couples TRBV6-5 to TRBJ2-1; D not resolved. The germline V gene encodes CDR1 MNHEY and CDR2 SVGAGI. Deletions cut 2 bases from V and 0 bases from J, with 5 bases between. The CDR3 is made up of 14 amino acids. CDR3 bases: TGTGCCAGCAGTTACGAGAGCTCCTACAATGAGCAGTTCTTC. Residues: CASSYESSYNEQFF.